This T cell receptor (beta chain) derives from a study of blood T cell repertoires in COVID-19. V lost 0 bases, J lost 6 bases, and 6 bases lay in between. Germline lookup yields CDR1 KGHSH and CDR2 LQKENI. This CDR3 is 13 amino acids long. Using immunoSEQ multiplex PCR, the repertoire was profiled, and TCRdb retains in-frame clones only, with some absent. The sample lists about 190,000 clones, 70% to 85% occurring once. This chain links TRBV18 with TRBJ2-1; unclear D gene. The sample was PBMCs or T cells enriched from blood (not recorded which). The sequence was collected from a woman younger than 45 who had recovered from COVID-19. The CDR3 protein is CASSPPGFNEQFF. In DNA, the CDR3 is TGTGCCAGCTCACCACCCGGGTTCAATGAGCAGTTCTTC.